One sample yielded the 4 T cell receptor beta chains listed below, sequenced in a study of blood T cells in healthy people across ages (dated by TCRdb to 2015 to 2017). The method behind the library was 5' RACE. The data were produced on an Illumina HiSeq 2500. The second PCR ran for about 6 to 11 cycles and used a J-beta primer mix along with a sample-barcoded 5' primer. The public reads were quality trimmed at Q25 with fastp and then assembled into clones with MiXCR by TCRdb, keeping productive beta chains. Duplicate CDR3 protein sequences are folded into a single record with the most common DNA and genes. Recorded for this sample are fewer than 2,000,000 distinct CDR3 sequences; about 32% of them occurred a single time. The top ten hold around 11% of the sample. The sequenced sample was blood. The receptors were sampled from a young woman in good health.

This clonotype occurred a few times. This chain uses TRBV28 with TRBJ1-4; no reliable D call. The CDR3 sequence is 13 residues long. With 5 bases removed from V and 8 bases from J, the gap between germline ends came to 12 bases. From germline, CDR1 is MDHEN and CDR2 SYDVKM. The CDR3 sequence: CASSRERGEKLFF. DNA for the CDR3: TGTGCCAGCAGTCGCGAACGAGGGGAAAAACTGTTTTTT.

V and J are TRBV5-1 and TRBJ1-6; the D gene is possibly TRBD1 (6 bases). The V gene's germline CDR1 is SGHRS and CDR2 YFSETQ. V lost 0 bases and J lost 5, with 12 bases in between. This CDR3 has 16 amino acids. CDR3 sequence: CASSLGLDSDNSPLHF. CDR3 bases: TGCGCCAGCAGCTTGGGGCTGGACAGCGATAATTCACCCCTCCACTTT.

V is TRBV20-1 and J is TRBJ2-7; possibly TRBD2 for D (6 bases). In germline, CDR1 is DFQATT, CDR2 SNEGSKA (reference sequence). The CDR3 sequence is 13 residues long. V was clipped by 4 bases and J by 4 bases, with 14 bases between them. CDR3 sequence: CSATLRGGYEQYF. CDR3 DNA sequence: TGCAGTGCTACCCTCCGGGGAGGTTACGAGCAGTACTTC.

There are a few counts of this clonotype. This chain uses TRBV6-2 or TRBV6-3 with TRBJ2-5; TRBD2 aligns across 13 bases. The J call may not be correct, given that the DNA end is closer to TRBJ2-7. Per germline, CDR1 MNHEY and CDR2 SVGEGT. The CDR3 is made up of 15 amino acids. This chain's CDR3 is CASTPGLAGAYEQYF. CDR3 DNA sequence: TGTGCCAGCACTCCCGGACTAGCGGGGGCCTACGAGCAGTACTTC.